Described below is a single T cell receptor beta chain sequence and its context. The target antigen is unknown. Replicate PCRs for unsorted PBMC used roughly 320 ng DNA (approximately 30,000 T cell genomes). The assay was immunoSEQ multiplex PCR, and TCRdb's table has in-frame clones only and misses some. The sample lists hundreds of thousands of clones; around 78% were seen once. This record comes from a study of shared clonotypes between healthy human individuals. Findings of the study overall: Apart from blood, nothing was sampled; tissue repertoires likely differ.

CDR3 length: 13 residues. V was shortened by 8 bases and J by 6 bases, with 13 bases between the two germline ends. Germline V lookup: CDR1 LNHNV, CDR2 YYDKDF (reference sequence). The chain employs TRBV15 and TRBJ1-4; D not certain. The sequence was obtained from a woman aged 40 to 49 in good health. Some clones in this sample may be carry-over from other donors' samples. The sample taken for sequencing was PBMCs. CDR3 sequence reads: CATAFGYDEKLFF. The DNA for the CDR3 is TGTGCCACCGCTTTTGGGTACGATGAAAAACTGTTTTTT.